A single sample gave rise to the 9 T cell receptor beta chains below, sequenced in a study of cytomegalovirus exposure and HLA in healthy donors. Primers included in the PCR were 60 Vbeta and 13 Jbeta primers. Profiling relied on immunoSEQ multiplex PCR, and the TCRdb table lists in-frame clones only, not all of them. The sample shows roughly 220,000 clones, approximately 78% of them seen only once. The sample taken for sequencing was PBMCs. The origin of the receptors is a man younger than 45 in good health and CMV-seronegative.

V and J are TRBV9 and TRBJ1-1; 7 positions agree with TRBD1. The CDR3 contains 14 residues. CDR1 and CDR2 from the germline V gene are SGDLS and YYNGEE. With 3 bases clipped from V and 8 bases from J, the junction kept 10 bases outside the gene matches. The CDR3 sequence: CASSEGTEPLEAFF. The CDR3 DNA reads TGTGCCAGCAGCGAGGGGACAGAACCCTTAGAAGCTTTCTTT.

This chain links TRBV5-1 with TRBJ1-1, with D maybe TRBD1 (6 bases). The germline gives CDR1 SGHRS, CDR2 YFSETQ. V was cut by 5 bases and J by 0 bases, with 11 bases left in between. This CDR3 spans 14 amino acids. Written as DNA, the CDR3 is TGCGCCAGCAGTCGACAGGTAATGAACACTGAAGCTTTCTTT. Translated: CASSRQVMNTEAFF. The full variable domain, rest sourced from reference TRBV5-1 and TRBJ1-1, is KAGVTQTPRYLIKTRGQQVTLSCSPISGHRSVSWYQQTPGQGLQFLFEYFSETQRNKGNFPGRFSGRQFSNSRSEMNVSTLELGDSALYLCASSRQVMNTEAFFGQGTRLTVV.

V is TRBV7-9 and J is TRBJ1-2; TRBD1 matches at 9 bases. The CDR3 runs to 15 residues. Germline V CDR1 and CDR2: SEHNR, FQNEAQ (reference sequence). With 5 bases clipped from V and 8 bases from J, the junction kept 12 bases outside the gene matches. This CDR3 reads CASSPWDRERVGYTF. The CDR3 coding sequence is TGTGCCAGCAGCCCCTGGGACAGGGAAAGGGTAGGCTACACCTTC.

The genes are TRBV6-1 and TRBJ2-7, with a weak D call TRBD1 (6 bases). This CDR3 is 15 amino acids long. CDR1 and CDR2 from the germline V gene are MNHNS and SASEGT. V lost 2 bases, J lost 2 bases, and 13 bases lay in between. CDR3 loop: CASSEWKQGTYEQYF. The CDR3 nucleotides read TGTGCCAGCAGTGAATGGAAGCAGGGGACCTACGAGCAGTACTTC.

The chain recombines TRBV7-3 with TRBJ1-1; 9 nucleotides agree with TRBD1. The CDR3 covers 13 residues. Germline CDR1 is SGHTA and CDR2 is FQGTGA. V shed 5 bases, J shed 5 bases, and the junction held 3 bases outside the gene matches. The CDR3 loop is CASSQGQGTEAFF. The CDR3 region has the DNA TGTGCCAGCAGCCAAGGACAGGGGACTGAAGCTTTCTTT.

The chain links TRBV5-1 to TRBJ1-3; possibly TRBD1 for D (6 bases). The germline V gene encodes CDR1 SGHRS and CDR2 YFSETQ. CDR3 length equals 15 residues. The ends were cut back, 4 bases at V and 8 bases at J, with 19 bases in the middle. CDR3 bases: TGCGCCAGCAGCCAGCAAGCCGGGGGGGCGTACACCATATATTTT. It translates to CASSQQAGGAYTIYF.

This chain links TRBV5-5 with TRBJ1-5; a weak D match, TRBD1 (5 bases). The germline V and J ends were trimmed by 3 bases and 7 bases, with 11 bases remaining between them. There are 13 residues in the CDR3. The germline gives CDR1 SGHKS, CDR2 YYEKEE (reference sequence). The CDR3, as DNA: TGTGCCAGCAGCTCGAGGAGGGGCCAGCCCCAGCATTTT. Translation: CASSSRRGQPQHF.

V gene TRBV18 combines with J gene TRBJ1-4; perhaps TRBD1 as D (5 bases). The germline gives CDR1 KGHSH, CDR2 LQKENI. The CDR3 is 14 residues long. Trimming took 1 base from V and 4 from J, leaving 7 bases between them. The CDR3: CASSPRGLNEKLFF. The DNA for the CDR3 is TGTGCCAGCTCACCACGGGGCCTTAATGAAAAACTGTTTTTT.

This clone has just one count. This chain links TRBV7-9 with TRBJ1-1, with TRBD1 as a possible D gene (6 bases). CDR1 and CDR2 from the germline V gene are SEHNR and FQNEAQ (reference sequence). Between the trimmed V and J ends, which lost 5 bases and 8 bases, there was a span of 15 bases. CDR3 length: 13 amino acids. The CDR3, as DNA: TGTGCCAGCAGCCCCCCCAGCAGGGGAGAAGCTTTCTTT. The encoded protein is CASSPPSRGEAFF.